This TCR beta chain was recovered during a study of cytotoxic CD8 clonotypes in ibrutinib-treated CLL. There are 14 residues in the CDR3. Germline loops: CDR1 LNHDA, CDR2 SQIVND (reference sequence). V was trimmed by 2 bases and J by 1 base, leaving 7 bases between them. Whole-study results and caveats: Clonality went up at the time of ibrutinib response, stayed stable in sustained remission, and later dropped back toward its baseline level at progression.

In regard to this clone: Its antigen is currently unknown.

Data came from immunoSEQ multiplex PCR; TCRdb stores just in-frame clones and leaves some out. The table lists approximately 30,000 clones, approximately 62% of them singletons. The rearrangement links TRBV19 to TRBJ2-3; D uncertain. The source is a human donor with chronic lymphocytic leukemia. The specimen comprised PBMCs, sampled before ibrutinib treatment. The CDR3 nucleotides are TGTGCCAGTAGTATAAAACACGGCACAGATACGCAGTATTTT. It is translated as CASSIKHGTDTQYF.